Listed here are 30 T cell receptor beta chains from one sample, sequenced in a study of shared clonotypes between healthy human individuals. The method was immunoSEQ multiplex PCR; TCRdb's version includes in-frame clones alone and lacks a portion of them. The sample records roughly 2.2 million clones, around 93% being singletons. The specimen sequenced was naive CD4+ T cells from PBMCs. As to subset: CD45RA+ positively selected. These TCRs come from a man aged 18 to 29 in good health. Some clones in this sample may be carry-over from other donors' samples.

V and J are TRBV6-1 and TRBJ1-4, with 8 bases matching TRBD1. From germline, CDR1 is MNHNS and CDR2 SASEGT. This CDR3 region has 17 residues. Trimming removed 4 bases from V and 5 bases from J; junction bases left unmatched: 12. The CDR3 reads CASSAGQGALPNEKLFF. CDR3 sequence (DNA): TGTGCCAGCAGTGCGGGCCAGGGGGCCTTACCAAATGAAAAACTGTTTTTT.

This clone was observed a single time. V gene TRBV9 combines with J gene TRBJ2-3; D remains unclear. Trimming took 3 bases from V and 8 from J, leaving 13 bases between them. Looked up from germline, CDR1 is SGDLS and CDR2 is YYNGEE. The CDR3 is 13 residues long. CDR3 residues: CASSAHPKATQYF. The CDR3 region has the DNA TGTGCCAGCAGCGCGCACCCTAAGGCTACGCAGTATTTT.

For the CDR3, the DNA is TGTGCCAGCAGTTTTTCCGGGATAGGTCAGCCCCAGCATTTT. This codes for CASSFSGIGQPQHF. This chain links TRBV28 with TRBJ1-5; D is ambiguous. The CDR3 spans 14 residues. V was pared by 3 bases and J by 6 bases, with 12 bases between. CDR1 and CDR2 (germline): MDHEN, SYDVKM.

The rearrangement joins TRBV6-6 to TRBJ2-1, with D unclear. The CDR3 runs 12 residues. Germline CDR1 reads MNHNY; CDR2 reads SVGAGI (reference sequence). Trimming removed 7 bases from V and 4 bases from J, with 8 bases in between. The CDR3 nucleotides read TGTGCCAGCACAGACCAGTACAATGAGCAGTTCTTC. Its translation is CASTDQYNEQFF.

This clone was detected only once. This chain joins TRBV27 and TRBJ2-6; D may correspond to TRBD1 or TRBD2 (6 bases each). There are 17 residues in the CDR3. Deletions cut 1 base from V and 1 base from J, with 11 bases between. Germline loops: CDR1 MNHEY, CDR2 SMNVEV (reference sequence). In DNA, the CDR3 is TGTGCCAGCAGTTTATTCGGGGGCGGATCTGGGGCCAACGTCCTGACTTTC. Amino acids: CASSLFGGGSGANVLTF. The full variable domain, in which reference TRBV27 and TRBJ2-6 provide the parts outside the CDR3, is EAQVTQNPRYLITVTGKKLTVTCSQNMNHEYMSWYRQDPGLGLRQIYYSMNVEVTDKGDVPEGYKVSRKEKRNFPLILESPSPNQTSLYFCASSLFGGGSGANVLTFGAGSRLTVL.

This clone came up once. Here the CDR3 DNA reads TGTGCCAGCAGCTTGGCCCCGTCTGGGGCCAACGTCCTGACTTTC. This encodes CASSLAPSGANVLTF. The gene calls are TRBV5-4 and TRBJ2-6; D remains ambiguous. Germline CDR1 reads SGHNT; CDR2 reads YYREEE (reference sequence). V was clipped by 0 bases and J by 1 base, with 5 bases between them. The CDR3 covers 15 residues.

The rearrangement joins TRBV4-2 to TRBJ2-1, with 7 positions matching TRBD2. V dropped 4 bases and J dropped 4; count of bases not matched to a gene: 7. Germline V gene data show CDR1 as LGHNA and CDR2 as YNFKEQ. This CDR3 region has 15 residues. The chain's CDR3 is CASSLPAGEYNEQFF. The CDR3 nucleotides are TGTGCCAGCAGCCTGCCGGCGGGAGAATACAATGAGCAGTTCTTC.

About this clone itself: Other nucleotide sequences in the sample specify the same CDR3. The genes are TRBV19 and TRBJ1-2; TRBD1 is a possible D gene (5 bases). The CDR3 spans 15 residues. V lost 3 bases and J 3 bases, leaving 14 bases between the germline ends. Germline lookup yields CDR1 LNHDA and CDR2 SQIVND (reference sequence). CDR3 region: CASSISSGGDYGYTF. The CDR3 nucleotides are TGTGCCAGTAGTATTTCTTCGGGGGGAGACTATGGCTACACCTTC.

V gene TRBV7-9 combines with J gene TRBJ2-7, with D perhaps assigned TRBD1 or TRBD2 (5 bases each). The germline V gene has CDR1 SEHNR and CDR2 FQNEAQ (reference sequence). Trimming shortened V by 0 bases and J by 0 bases, and 12 bases separated the two germline ends. CDR3 length: 16 residues. The DNA for the CDR3 is TGTGCCAGCAGCTTAGCTAGGGACGCTTTCTCCTACGAGCAGTACTTC. Translating it yields CASSLARDAFSYEQYF. The variable domain in full, completed from reference TRBV7-9 and TRBJ2-7, reads DTGVSQNPRHKITKRGQNVTFRCDPISEHNRLYWYRQTLGQGPEFLTYFQNEAQLEKSRLLSDRFSAERPKGSFSTLEIQRTEQGDSAMYLCASSLARDAFSYEQYFGPGTRLTVT.

The V and J genes are TRBV2 and TRBJ1-4; D is undetermined. The germline V and J ends were trimmed by 2 bases and 0 bases, with 10 bases remaining between them. Germline CDR1 and CDR2: SNHLY and FYNNEI. The CDR3 spans 16 residues. For the CDR3, the DNA is TGTGCCAGCAGTGAACGGTCACTAGCAACTAATGAAAAACTGTTTTTT. As protein: CASSERSLATNEKLFF.

The V call is TRBV13, the J call TRBJ2-7; 13 nucleotides agree with TRBD2. This CDR3 region has 19 residues. The V and J ends lost 5 bases and 0 bases, in that order; junction bases with no gene match: 13. Germline CDR1 is PRHDT and CDR2 is FYEKMQ (reference sequence). The CDR3 spells CASSPRTSGRTDFSYEQYF. The CDR3 coding sequence is TGTGCCAGCAGCCCCCGGACTAGCGGGAGAACCGATTTCTCCTACGAGCAGTACTTC.

The chain has TRBV7-9 and TRBJ1-5, with 7 bases that match TRBD1. In germline, CDR1 is SEHNR, CDR2 FQNEAQ (reference sequence). CDR3 length equals 17 residues. The V and J ends lost 3 bases and 8 bases, in that order; junction bases with no gene match: 16. CDR3 amino acids: CASSFGRQGILYEPQHF. CDR3 sequence (DNA): TGTGCCAGCAGCTTTGGTCGACAGGGCATTTTATATGAGCCCCAGCATTTT.

J is TRBJ1-1 and V is TRBV7-9; D gene uncertain. V lost 5 bases and J 7 bases, leaving 17 bases between the germline ends. In germline, CDR1 is SEHNR, CDR2 FQNEAQ (reference sequence). The CDR3 sequence is 14 residues long. CDR3 loop: CASSPQAGEGEAFF. CDR3 bases: TGTGCCAGCAGCCCCCAAGCGGGAGAGGGTGAAGCTTTCTTT.

The rearrangement joins TRBV7-8 to TRBJ1-4; D ambiguous. From germline, CDR1 is SGHVS and CDR2 FQNEAQ. The CDR3 is 15 amino acids. V lost 3 bases and J 8 bases, leaving 16 bases between the germline ends. In DNA form, the CDR3 reads TGTGCCAGCAGCTTCGTCGAAGGTGGAAGAGAAAAACTGTTTTTT. Protein: CASSFVEGGREKLFF.

V is TRBV28 and J is TRBJ2-1, with 8 bases lining up with TRBD1. Germline assignment: CDR1 MDHEN and CDR2 SYDVKM. V shed 3 bases, J shed 6 bases, and the junction held 10 bases outside the gene matches. The CDR3 length is 16 residues. DNA for the CDR3: TGTGCCAGCAGTTTGGTCGGACAGGGACTTGGCAATGAGCAGTTCTTC. Protein sequence: CASSLVGQGLGNEQFF.

The V and J genes are TRBV28 and TRBJ2-3; TRBD1 matches 9 bases. V trimming: 4 bases; J trimming: 3 bases; junction bases outside the gene matches: 5. CDR3 length: 15 amino acids. The germline V gene encodes CDR1 MDHEN and CDR2 SYDVKM. The CDR3 bases are TGTGCCAGCAGTTCGTGGGGGACAGGGACAGATACGCAGTATTTT. It yields the protein CASSSWGTGTDTQYF.

This clone was detected a few times. The V and J genes are TRBV28 and TRBJ1-5, with D hard to call. V lost 4 bases, J lost 7 bases, and 14 bases lay in between. The CDR3 is made up of 14 amino acids. Germline CDR1 reads MDHEN; CDR2 reads SYDVKM. The DNA for the CDR3 is TGTGCCAGCAGTTCTCTCGTCCTAAGCCAGCCCCAGCATTTT. Translating gives CASSSLVLSQPQHF. Full variable domain (remainder filled in from reference TRBV28 and TRBJ1-5): DVKVTQSSRYLVKRTGEKVFLECVQDMDHENMFWYRQDPGLGLRLIYFSYDVKMKEKGDIPEGYSVSREKKERFSLILESASTNQTSMYLCASSSLVLSQPQHFGDGTRLSIL.

V usage is TRBV19 and J usage is TRBJ2-2; D may be TRBD1 or TRBD2 (6 bases each). Deletions cut 2 bases from V and 4 bases from J, with 11 bases between. Germline-derived CDR1 and CDR2 are LNHDA and SQIVND (reference sequence). CDR3 length equals 15 residues. CDR3 bases: TGTGCCAGTAGTATATTCAGGGGAGGCACCGGGGAGCTGTTTTTT. This sequence encodes CASSIFRGGTGELFF.

The rearrangement joins TRBV11-2 to TRBJ2-3; D is unresolved. V was trimmed by 3 bases and J by 0 bases, leaving 7 bases between them. Per the germline V gene, CDR1 is SGHAT and CDR2 is FQNNGV. This CDR3 has 14 residues. CDR3 loop: CASSFPSSTDTQYF. Here the CDR3 DNA reads TGTGCCAGCAGCTTCCCTTCAAGCACAGATACGCAGTATTTT.

The chain recombines TRBV28 with TRBJ2-1, with 9 bases fitting TRBD2. The CDR3 is made up of 14 amino acids. Germline values: CDR1 MDHEN, CDR2 SYDVKM. The J segment lost 8 bases and the V segment lost 7 bases, leaving 9 bases of the junction unmatched. CDR3 sequence: CASISSGAIYEQFF. In nucleotides, the CDR3 is TGTGCCAGCATATCTAGCGGGGCCATCTATGAGCAGTTCTTC.

This clone appeared a single time. This CDR3 is also generated by other DNA sequences in the sample. This chain joins TRBV27 and TRBJ1-1, with D unresolved. Germline V CDR1 and CDR2: MNHEY, SMNVEV (reference sequence). This CDR3 is built from 13 residues. Between the trimmed V and J ends, which lost 2 bases and 2 bases, there was a span of 6 bases. The CDR3 bases are TGTGCCAGCAGTTTAAAACCTAACACTGAAGCTTTCTTT. Amino acid sequence: CASSLKPNTEAFF.

V usage is TRBV7-2 and J usage is TRBJ2-1, with a weak D call TRBD2 (5 bases). Trimming stripped 3 bases from V and 6 bases from J, with 18 bases between. The CDR3 runs to 16 residues. Germline V lookup: CDR1 SGHTA, CDR2 FQGNSA. Here the CDR3 reads CASSFVAPITGNEQFF. The CDR3 nucleotides read TGTGCCAGCAGCTTCGTAGCGCCGATCACGGGCAATGAGCAGTTCTTC.

This chain joins TRBV28 and TRBJ1-1; D uncertain. V shed 7 bases and J shed 0 bases, with 9 bases lying between them. The CDR3 covers 13 residues. The germline CDR1 and CDR2 sequences are MDHEN and SYDVKM. The CDR3 protein is CASKVAMNTEAFF. CDR3 DNA: TGTGCCAGCAAAGTAGCTATGAACACTGAAGCTTTCTTT. Based on the CDR3 plus reference TRBV28 and TRBJ1-1, the full variable domain is DVKVTQSSRYLVKRTGEKVFLECVQDMDHENMFWYRQDPGLGLRLIYFSYDVKMKEKGDIPEGYSVSREKKERFSLILESASTNQTSMYLCASKVAMNTEAFFGQGTRLTVV.

The chain joins TRBV13 to TRBJ1-2, with D possibly matching TRBD1 (5 bases). CDR1 PRHDT and CDR2 FYEKMQ come from the germline V gene (reference sequence). With 1 base removed from V and 6 bases from J, the gap between germline ends came to 15 bases. The CDR3 spans 15 residues. DNA for the CDR3: TGTGCCAGCAGCTTAGATCGGGGCGACCGGGATGGCTACACCTTC. This codes for CASSLDRGDRDGYTF.

This chain connects TRBV29-1 to TRBJ2-1; 7 bases align to TRBD2. The CDR3 loop spans 13 amino acids. From germline, CDR1 is SQVTM and CDR2 ANQGSEA. Unmatched junction bases numbered 5, after V lost 7 bases and J lost 2 bases. The CDR3 bases are TGCAGCGCCGGGACTACCACCTACAATGAGCAGTTCTTC. This sequence encodes CSAGTTTYNEQFF.

This clone was seen once. The V and J genes are TRBV7-2 and TRBJ1-4, with 8 positions matching TRBD1. The CDR3 length is 15 residues. J lost 8 bases, V lost 5 bases, and 10 bases had no gene match. In germline, CDR1 is SGHTA, CDR2 FQGNSA. The CDR3 protein is CASSQRTGRLEKLFF. The DNA for the CDR3 is TGTGCCAGCAGCCAGCGGACAGGGCGTTTAGAAAAACTGTTTTTT. Variable domain in full (rest from reference TRBV7-2 and TRBJ1-4): GAGVSQSPSNKVTEKGKDVELRCDPISGHTALYWYRQSLGQGLEFLIYFQGNSAPDKSGLPSDRFSAERTGGSVSTLTIQRTQQEDSAVYLCASSQRTGRLEKLFFGSGTQLSVL.

V is TRBV6-5 and J is TRBJ1-5; D call uncertain. Germline loops: CDR1 MNHEY, CDR2 SVGAGI. The CDR3 consists of 15 residues. The germline V and J ends were trimmed by 6 bases and 3 bases, with 15 bases remaining between them. CDR3 sequence (DNA): TGTGCCAGCAGCCGAAGTTCGGGGTCCAATCAGCCCCAGCATTTT. The encoded protein is CASSRSSGSNQPQHF.

Here the CDR3 reads CSVAGQQGNTIYF. CDR3 coding DNA: TGCAGCGTTGCGGGACAGCAAGGAAACACCATATATTTT. This chain joins TRBV29-1 and TRBJ1-3, with 7 bases matching TRBD1. The CDR3 has 13 residues. Losses at the gene ends were 4 bases for V and 4 bases for J; bases not matched to a gene: 4. The germline CDR1 and CDR2 sequences are SQVTM and ANQGSEA.

This clone was seen more than once but under ten times. The chain uses TRBV12-5 and TRBJ1-2; TRBD1 matches at 9 bases. This CDR3 comprises 16 residues. V shed 0 bases, J shed 2 bases, and the junction held 4 bases outside the gene matches. The germline V gene encodes CDR1 LGHNT and CDR2 FRNRAP. DNA of the CDR3: TGTGCTAGTGGTTTGGTACTAGGACAGGGGAACTATGGCTACACCTTC. Translated: CASGLVLGQGNYGYTF.

This clone was seen only once. The V call is TRBV28, the J call TRBJ2-7; 8 nucleotides match TRBD1. CDR3 length equals 16 residues. The ends lost 5 bases at V and 2 bases at J; junction bases unmatched: 11. Germline CDR1 and CDR2: MDHEN and SYDVKM. The CDR3: CASSKLGQGPTYEQYF. CDR3 coding DNA: TGTGCCAGCAGTAAACTTGGACAGGGACCTACCTACGAGCAGTACTTC.